The rows below give T cell receptor beta chains drawn from one sample of a study of shared clonotypes between healthy human individuals. Sequencing used immunoSEQ multiplex PCR; TCRdb keeps in-frame clones, though not all of them. The sample includes about 520,000 clones, 65% to 85% seen only once; the top ten take about 13%. The sample was PBMCs. The receptors derive from a woman in her thirties or forties in good health. Some clones in this sample may be carry-over from other donors' samples. Each CDR3 is given with its conserved first and last residue. Each record gives: clone size, V gene, CDR3 protein. Part of the rows lack a size; the others show once, few, many or a class for expanded clones.

>-|TRBV7-2
CASSTGTTSRQPQHF
>-|TRBV7-2
CASSPADTQYF
>-|TRBV18
CASSPLLGSYEQYF
>-|TRBV7-7
CASSERLAGVGTGELFF
>-|TRBV7-6
CASSLAVGVSYEQYF
>-|TRBV4-2
CASSQTDRGNYEQYF
>-|TRBV21-1
CASSKGRGGTEAPEAFF
>-|TRBV2
CASTPPGTSSYEQYF
>once|TRBV6-1
CASSAGTDTGELFF
>few|TRBV28
CASRMTGFYEQYF
>-|TRBV4-3
CASSGQANGNTIYF
>-|TRBV25-1
CASSVWGRRPGELFF
>-|TRBV5-6
CASSWRSLQYF
>-|TRBV29-1
CSAATYNEQFF
>-|TRBV7-9
CASSITSASNTGELFF
>-|TRBV6-5
CASTSDRVPYEQYF